This T cell receptor beta chain was identified during a study of PD-1 blockade in classical Hodgkin lymphoma. This CDR3 contains 16 residues. The table came from immunoSEQ multiplex PCR; TCRdb's copy has only in-frame clones and leaves some out. The sample contains 29,000 or so clones, more than 80% of which appear only once. General study results and limits: Repertoire difference causes, possibly disease activity or prior therapy, remain undefined.

This clone has just one count. Its specificity is not known. Specified time point: newly diagnosed, previously untreated cHL patient sample. From thawed PBMCs, CD4+ T cells were purified using magnetic negative selection. PBMCs from untreated, newly diagnosed classical Hodgkin lymphoma were comparison samples. The gene calls are TRBV12-2 and TRBJ2-1; the table names TRBD2, a call not compared with the DNA. TRBV12-2 is noted as a pseudogene. Sequences were obtained from CD4+ T cells from blood. This sequence originates from a human donor with classical Hodgkin lymphoma. The CDR3 loop reads CASRWGLRMGYNEQFF. The CDR3 region has the DNA TGTGCAAGTCGCTGGGGACTTCGGATGGGGTACAATGAGCAGTTCTTC.